This T cell receptor (beta chain) was captured by sequencing in a study of T-cell reconstitution after alpha-beta-depleted transplantation in children. This CDR3 contains 17 residues. The J segment lost 4 bases and the V segment lost 4 bases, leaving 13 bases of the junction unmatched. Germline values: CDR1 SGHNT, CDR2 YENEEA. Researchers prepared the TCRbeta library using unique molecular identifiers, the study reports. MiXCR, run by TCRdb on the PCR reads, gives a single entry per CDR3 protein. This repertoire shows about 250,000 distinct CDR3 sequences, 24% found once; its top ten account for under 5.5%.

The material sequenced was PBMCs, mostly from graft donor cells, taken 360 days after TCRalphabeta/CD19-depleted stem cell transplant. V and J are TRBV11-3 and TRBJ1-5; 7 positions agree with TRBD1. The sequence came from a female patient aged 2-10 years who had a stem cell transplant for congenital amegakaryocytic thrombocytopenia, so the T cells may come from the graft donor. As DNA, the CDR3 is TGTGCCAGCAGCTCGAGAGCTCACAGGGGAAAGAATCAGCCCCAGCATTTT. Its protein product is CASSSRAHRGKNQPQHF.